This entry lists 32 T cell receptor beta chains sequenced from one sample in a study. Measured with immunoSEQ multiplex PCR; TCRdb has only the in-frame clones, and not every one. The data hold roughly 68,000 clones, with 85% to 95% observed a single time. What was sequenced was PBMCs. The origin of the receptors is a man aged 35-49 years with rheumatoid arthritis.

This clone occurred once. CDR3 nucleotides: TGTGCCAGCAGCCAAATGGGGACAGATACGCAGTATTTT. Its protein product is CASSQMGTDTQYF. The V gene is TRBV3-1 (or the pseudogene TRBV3-2), the J gene TRBJ2-3; D gene unclear. The CDR3 is made up of 13 amino acids. The V end was cut by 2 bases, the J end by 3 bases, with 6 bases between. Germline lookup yields CDR1 LGHDT and CDR2 YNNKEL (reference sequence).

The rearrangement links TRBV7-3 to TRBJ2-1; 11 bases line up with TRBD2. With V trimmed by 4 bases and J by 9 bases, 8 bases remained unmatched. The CDR3 spans 15 residues. CDR1 is SGHTA and CDR2 is FQGTGA in the germline V gene. The CDR3 loop reads CASSSLSSGGSEQFF. For the CDR3, the DNA is TGTGCCAGCAGCTCCCTATCTAGCGGGGGGTCTGAGCAGTTCTTC.

The rearrangement joins TRBV5-4 to TRBJ1-4, with D hard to call. Germline assignment: CDR1 SGHNT and CDR2 YYREEE (reference sequence). V was pared by 4 bases and J by 2 bases, with 9 bases between. The CDR3 runs 14 residues. CDR3 region: CASSGGRTNEKLFF. The CDR3 DNA reads as TGTGCCAGCAGCGGCGGACGGACTAATGAAAAACTGTTTTTT.

The genes are TRBV24-1 and TRBJ2-1; 11 nucleotides line up with TRBD1. CDR3 length: 15 residues. Germline CDR1 reads KGHDR; CDR2 reads SFDVKD. Germline trimming cut 6 bases from V and 7 bases from J; bases unmatched to any gene: 7. The CDR3 sequence is CATSKGTGGPNEQFF. CDR3 nucleotides: TGTGCCACCAGTAAGGGGACAGGGGGTCCGAATGAGCAGTTCTTC.

V is TRBV29-1 and J is TRBJ1-2, with 7 bases lining up with TRBD1. The junction had 15 bases not matched to a gene; V was cut back by 4 bases and J by 4 bases. Germline V CDR1 and CDR2: SQVTM, ANQGSEA. The CDR3 is made up of 16 amino acids. CDR3 protein: CSVVTSNTRGGYGYTF. The CDR3 DNA follows: TGCAGCGTTGTAACCTCTAATACCAGGGGGGGCTATGGCTACACCTTC.

Only one count was recorded for this clone. This chain connects TRBV7-9 to TRBJ2-3; D remains unclear. Germline V gene data show CDR1 as SEHNR and CDR2 as FQNEAQ (reference sequence). The CDR3 runs to 15 residues. The V end lost 0 bases, the J end lost 1 base, and 8 bases lay between the germline ends. The CDR3 protein is CASSLALRGTDTQYF. In DNA form, the CDR3 reads TGTGCCAGCAGCTTAGCCCTTAGGGGCACAGATACGCAGTATTTT. The entire variable domain, with the rest obtained from reference TRBV7-9 and TRBJ2-3, is as follows: DTGVSQNPRHKITKRGQNVTFRCDPISEHNRLYWYRQTLGQGPEFLTYFQNEAQLEKSRLLSDRFSAERPKGSFSTLEIQRTEQGDSAMYLCASSLALRGTDTQYFGPGTRLTVL.

J is TRBJ1-3 and V is TRBV4-3; no firm D call. Germline loops: CDR1 LGHNA, CDR2 YSLEER. CDR3 size: 14 residues. Trimming cost V 1 base and J 0 bases, with 4 bases left between them. The DNA of the CDR3 is TGCGCCAGCAGCCAAGTTAACTCTGGAAACACCATATATTTT. Protein product: CASSQVNSGNTIYF.

V usage is TRBV7-9 and J usage is TRBJ2-3, with D uncertain. This CDR3 spans 11 amino acids. V was clipped by 7 bases and J by 2 bases, with 4 bases between them. Germline V lookup: CDR1 SEHNR, CDR2 FQNEAQ (reference sequence). For the CDR3, the DNA is TGTGCCAGCACCTTCACAGATACGCAGTATTTT. Translating it yields CASTFTDTQYF.

The chain uses TRBV11-3 and TRBJ2-7, with 8 bases that match TRBD1. The CDR3 extends over 15 amino acids. Germline CDR1 and CDR2: SGHNT and YENEEA. V shed 5 bases, J shed 1 base, and the junction held 7 bases outside the gene matches. In nucleotides, the CDR3 is TGTGCCAGCAGCCCTGGACAGGGCTTATCCTACGAGCAGTACTTC. It specifies CASSPGQGLSYEQYF.

V is TRBV5-6 and J is TRBJ2-7; D is possibly TRBD1 (5 bases). The CDR3 runs to 14 residues. CDR1 is SGHDT, CDR2 YYEEEE, per germline. Trimming stripped 1 base from V and 2 bases from J, with 10 bases between. The CDR3 DNA is TGTGCCAGCAGCTTGAACCAGGGAACCTACGAGCAGTACTTC. It encodes CASSLNQGTYEQYF.

The rearrangement links TRBV7-9 to TRBJ1-2, with TRBD1 identical over 8 bases. Trimming at V came to 4 bases and at J to 6 bases, leaving 4 bases not matched to a gene. This CDR3 is built from 13 residues. Germline CDR1 and CDR2: SEHNR and FQNEAQ (reference sequence). CDR3 region: CASSYGQGDGYTF. In nucleotides, the CDR3 is TGTGCCAGCAGCTACGGACAGGGCGATGGCTACACCTTC.

In its sample, this clone was seen once. The chain recombines TRBV10-3 with TRBJ2-3; no definite D call. This CDR3 has 14 amino acids. The V gene's germline CDR1 is ENHRY and CDR2 SYGVKD. V lost 0 bases, J lost 5 bases, and 9 bases lay in between. CDR3 DNA sequence: TGTGCCATCAGTGAGTCAACGGTGGGAGATACGCAGTATTTT. Residues: CAISESTVGDTQYF.

The V and J genes are TRBV6-5 and TRBJ1-5, with D hard to call. Germline V gives CDR1 MNHEY, CDR2 SVGAGI. Deletions cut 5 bases from V and 3 bases from J, with 8 bases between. This CDR3 comprises 13 residues. CDR3 loop: CASSPVLNQPQHF. The CDR3 region has the DNA TGTGCCAGCAGTCCGGTCCTCAATCAGCCCCAGCATTTT.

The gene calls are TRBV30 and TRBJ1-6; D gene unclear. CDR1 and CDR2 (germline): GTSNPN, SVGIG (reference sequence). The V end lost 2 bases, the J end lost 7 bases, and 6 bases lay between the germline ends. This CDR3 spans 12 amino acids. The CDR3 DNA follows: TGTGCCTGGAGTCCTAGAAATTCACCCCTCCACTTT. Its translation: CAWSPRNSPLHF.

The V and J genes are TRBV2 and TRBJ1-1; 7 bases are shared with TRBD1. The CDR3 covers 14 residues. Trimming removed 0 bases from V and 11 bases from J; junction bases left unmatched: 9. Germline V gene data show CDR1 as SNHLY and CDR2 as FYNNEI. The CDR3 nucleotides read TGTGCCAGCAGTGAAGCGGGGTTACAGGGGTTCGCTTTCTTT. This gives the protein CASSEAGLQGFAFF. Looking up the rest from reference TRBV2 and TRBJ1-1 gives the full variable domain: EPEVTQTPSHQVTQMGQEVILRCVPISNHLYFYWYRQILGQKVEFLVSFYNNEISEKSEIFDDQFSVERPDGSNFTLKIRSTKLEDSAMYFCASSEAGLQGFAFFGQGTRLTVV.

The chain is built from TRBV14 and TRBJ1-2, with 8 bases that match TRBD1. CDR3 length: 15 residues. The V and J ends lost 0 bases and 5 bases, in that order; junction bases with no gene match: 5. CDR1 is SGHDN, CDR2 FVKESK, per germline. DNA for the CDR3: TGTGCCAGCAGCCAAGACGCCAGGGGGCCGTATGGCTACACCTTC. Its protein is CASSQDARGPYGYTF.

The DNA of the CDR3 is TGTGCCAGCAGCCATACTGGGGATAATTCACCCCTCCACTTT. Its protein product is CASSHTGDNSPLHF. V is TRBV3-1 (or the pseudogene TRBV3-2) and J is TRBJ1-6; D not certain. V was shortened by 3 bases and J by 5 bases, with 8 bases between the two germline ends. Germline V gives CDR1 LGHDT, CDR2 YNNKEL (reference sequence). The CDR3 contains 14 residues.

The chain couples TRBV19 to TRBJ1-2; D is ambiguous. Germline-derived CDR1 and CDR2 are LNHDA and SQIVND (reference sequence). The CDR3 loop spans 13 amino acids. Trimming removed 3 bases at V and 0 bases at J, with 5 bases between. CDR3 residues: CASSINSNYGYTF. The CDR3 coding sequence is TGTGCCAGTAGTATCAACTCTAACTATGGCTACACCTTC.

The V call is TRBV19, the J call TRBJ2-7; D is uncertain. Germline assignment: CDR1 LNHDA and CDR2 SQIVND (reference sequence). Trimming took off 2 bases at V and 2 bases at J, with 7 bases between the two ends. This CDR3 contains 13 residues. CDR3 sequence (DNA): TGTGCCAGTAGTATAACGGAGACCTACGAGCAGTACTTC. Residues: CASSITETYEQYF. The variable domain in full, with the rest retrieved from reference TRBV19 and TRBJ2-7, is DGGITQSPKYLFRKEGQNVTLSCEQNLNHDAMYWYRQDPGQGLRLIYYSQIVNDFQKGDIAEGYSVSREKKESFPLTVTSAQKNPTAFYLCASSITETYEQYFGPGTRLTVT.

The rearrangement uses TRBV7-9 and TRBJ2-1; 11 bases are shared with TRBD2. CDR3 size: 16 residues. V lost 6 bases to trimming and J lost 3 bases; unmatched junction nucleotides: 7. Germline V gene lookup returns CDR1 SEHNR and CDR2 FQNEAQ (reference sequence). Here the CDR3 reads CASRTGTSGIYNEQFF. Here the CDR3 DNA reads TGTGCCAGCAGGACCGGGACTAGCGGTATCTACAATGAGCAGTTCTTC.

CDR3 DNA sequence: TGTGCCAGCAGCCACCCGACAGGGGGCGGAGGGGGCTATGGCTACACCTTC. This sequence encodes CASSHPTGGGGGYGYTF. The rearrangement uses TRBV3-1 (or the pseudogene TRBV3-2) and TRBJ1-2, with 10 bases identical to TRBD1. V lost 3 bases, J lost 4 bases, and 11 bases stayed unmatched. Per the germline V gene, CDR1 is LGHDT and CDR2 is YNNKEL (reference sequence). CDR3 length: 17 residues.

V is TRBV10-3 and J is TRBJ2-7; TRBD1 agrees at 11 bases. This CDR3 comprises 14 residues. The trim removed 6 bases at V and 3 bases at J, leaving 4 bases unmatched. From germline, CDR1 is ENHRY and CDR2 SYGVKD. The CDR3 is CAISRDRGIYEQYF. CDR3 DNA: TGTGCCATCAGCCGGGACAGGGGGATCTACGAGCAGTACTTC.

V gene TRBV27 combines with J gene TRBJ1-2, with TRBD1 identical over 11 bases. This CDR3 spans 14 amino acids. The germline gives CDR1 MNHEY, CDR2 SMNVEV (reference sequence). V trimming: 5 bases; J trimming: 3 bases; junction bases outside the gene matches: 2. The CDR3 nucleotides are TGTGCCAGCAGTGGGACAGGGGGACACTATGGCTACACCTTC. Amino acid sequence: CASSGTGGHYGYTF.

The genes are TRBV6-5 and TRBJ2-7; D gene uncertain. Trimming pared 0 bases from V and 0 bases from J, leaving 12 bases between. The V gene's germline CDR1 is MNHEY and CDR2 SVGAGI. The CDR3 consists of 16 residues. The CDR3 sequence: CASSYSAVKLSYEQYF. As DNA, the CDR3 is TGTGCCAGCAGTTACTCGGCCGTAAAACTCTCCTACGAGCAGTACTTC.

The chain combines TRBV6-6 with TRBJ1-1; weak D call: TRBD1 (5 bases). This CDR3 contains 14 residues. V was cut by 9 bases and J by 4 bases, with 18 bases left in between. CDR1 MNHNY and CDR2 SVGAGI come from the germline V gene (reference sequence). The CDR3 region is CASIPRVRGTEAFF. CDR3 DNA sequence: TGTGCCAGTATACCCAGGGTCCGGGGCACTGAAGCTTTCTTT.

This clone occurred once. The DNA for the CDR3 is TGTGCCAGCAGCCTTACAGTGAACACTGAAGCTTTCTTT. It specifies CASSLTVNTEAFF. This chain joins TRBV7-3 and TRBJ1-1; no clear D gene. The CDR3 has 13 residues. Between the trimmed V and J ends, which lost 5 bases and 0 bases, there was a span of 7 bases. Germline loops: CDR1 SGHTA, CDR2 FQGTGA.

J is TRBJ1-3 and V is TRBV5-1, with D perhaps TRBD1 (5 bases). V lost 3 bases, J lost 0 bases, and 7 bases lay in between. Germline V gene sequence: CDR1 SGHRS, CDR2 YFSETQ. The CDR3 contains 14 residues. CDR3 sequence (DNA): TGCGCCAGCAGCTCAGGGACCTCTGGAAACACCATATATTTT. Protein sequence: CASSSGTSGNTIYF.

The CDR3 DNA follows: TGTGCCAGCAGCGCCGGGACTAGCGGAAACACAGATACGCAGTATTTT. This encodes CASSAGTSGNTDTQYF. V is TRBV7-2 and J is TRBJ2-3; 11 bases are shared with TRBD2. Germline assignment: CDR1 SGHTA and CDR2 FQGNSA. This CDR3 comprises 16 residues. Trimming removed 5 bases from V and 2 bases from J; junction bases left unmatched: 6.

This chain joins TRBV19 and TRBJ2-7, with 9 bases that match TRBD1. V was pared by 8 bases and J by 3 bases, with 5 bases of the junction left unmatched. The CDR3 sequence is 13 residues long. Germline values: CDR1 LNHDA, CDR2 SQIVND (reference sequence). The CDR3 is CASGTGKFYEQYF. CDR3 bases: TGTGCCAGTGGGACAGGGAAGTTCTACGAGCAGTACTTC.

This sequence joins TRBV6-5 and TRBJ2-1; unclear D gene. The CDR3 runs 13 residues. CDR1 is MNHEY and CDR2 is SVGAGI in the germline V gene. Trimming left V 8 bases short and J 0 bases short, with 8 bases between. As DNA, the CDR3 is TGTGCCAGCGCAAGGAGCTCCTACAATGAGCAGTTCTTC. Translation: CASARSSYNEQFF.

CDR3 residues: CATSDLTQGMNTEAFF. The CDR3 DNA reads TGTGCCACCAGTGATTTGACGCAGGGGATGAACACTGAAGCTTTCTTT. V and J are TRBV24-1 and TRBJ1-1; D is possibly TRBD1 (6 bases). Germline CDR1 is KGHDR and CDR2 is SFDVKD. The V end lost 0 bases, the J end lost 0 bases, and 10 bases lay between the germline ends. This CDR3 is 16 amino acids long.

This rearrangement joins TRBV7-3 to TRBJ2-2; 10 positions agree with TRBD1. The CDR3 has 15 residues. Germline trimming cut 5 bases from V and 4 bases from J; bases unmatched to any gene: 4. The germline CDR1 and CDR2 sequences are SGHTA and FQGTGA. CDR3 residues: CASSRDRGGTGELFF. The CDR3 coding sequence is TGTGCCAGCAGCCGGGACAGGGGTGGCACCGGGGAGCTGTTTTTT.